Below, 25 T cell receptor beta chains from the same sample are listed, as sequenced in a study of cytomegalovirus exposure and HLA in healthy donors. PCR primers comprised 60 Vbeta and 13 Jbeta primers. Produced via immunoSEQ multiplex PCR; TCRdb's table is partial and in-frame only. Of around 160,000 clones listed, more than 60% are singletons. Sequencing was carried out using PBMCs. These receptors all stem from a male donor in good health and CMV-seronegative.

As for this clone: Compared with germline, one end of the junction differs, possibly owing to a read error. The sample holds other DNA sequences that translate to the same CDR3. CDR3 DNA sequence: TGTGCCAGCAGCGCGCTAGCGGGAGAAACCTACGAGCAGTACTTC. Protein product: CASSALAGETYEQYF. The rearrangement uses TRBV5-1 and TRBJ2-7, with TRBD2 matching over 10 bases. Per the germline V gene, CDR1 is SGHRS and CDR2 is YFSETQ. The CDR3 runs to 15 residues. Filled out from reference TRBV5-1 and TRBJ2-7, the complete variable domain reads KAGVTQTPRYLIKTRGQQVTLSCSPISGHRSVSWYQQTPGQGLQFLFEYFSETQRNKGNFPGRFSGRQFSNSRSEMNVSTLELGDSALYLCASSALAGETYEQYFGPGTRLTVT.

This clone was detected a few times. The V call is TRBV5-1, the J call TRBJ2-2, with 13 bases that match TRBD2. The CDR3 is 16 amino acids. The V segment lost 3 bases and the J segment 7 bases; nucleotides outside the gene matches: 6. CDR1 is SGHRS, CDR2 YFSETQ, per germline. Here the CDR3 DNA reads TGCGCCAGCAGCTCTGGACTAGCGGGGGCCTACGGGGAGCTGTTTTTT. Translating it yields CASSSGLAGAYGELFF. The full variable domain, in which reference TRBV5-1 and TRBJ2-2 provide the parts outside the CDR3, is KAGVTQTPRYLIKTRGQQVTLSCSPISGHRSVSWYQQTPGQGLQFLFEYFSETQRNKGNFPGRFSGRQFSNSRSEMNVSTLELGDSALYLCASSSGLAGAYGELFFGEGSRLTVL.

V gene TRBV2 combines with J gene TRBJ2-3, with TRBD2 as a possible D gene (6 bases). Germline-derived CDR1 and CDR2 are SNHLY and FYNNEI. V was trimmed by 7 bases and J by 2 bases, leaving 13 bases between them. There are 14 residues in the CDR3. CDR3 amino acids: CASILGGTTDTQYF. The CDR3 nucleotides are TGTGCCAGCATTCTTGGCGGGACCACAGATACGCAGTATTTT. Supplemented by reference TRBV2 and TRBJ2-3, the full variable domain reads EPEVTQTPSHQVTQMGQEVILRCVPISNHLYFYWYRQILGQKVEFLVSFYNNEISEKSEIFDDQFSVERPDGSNFTLKIRSTKLEDSAMYFCASILGGTTDTQYFGPGTRLTVL.

The rearrangement joins TRBV5-1 to TRBJ2-5, with D possibly being TRBD2 (6 bases). The germline CDR1 and CDR2 sequences are SGHRS and YFSETQ. The V end lost 5 bases, the J end lost 4 bases, and 12 bases lay between the germline ends. CDR3 length: 13 amino acids. The CDR3: CASREGPGETQYF. The CDR3 DNA reads as TGCGCCAGCAGGGAGGGGCCGGGAGAGACCCAGTACTTC.

J is TRBJ1-2 and V is TRBV6-1; D remains ambiguous. The CDR3 sequence is 13 residues long. Germline CDR1 MNHNS, CDR2 SASEGT. The V end lost 3 bases, the J end lost 4 bases, and 9 bases lay between the germline ends. The CDR3 DNA is TGTGCCAGCAGTGAGCCCACGGGCTATGGCTACACCTTC. Its translation: CASSEPTGYGYTF.

The sample holds a few counts of this clone. This chain joins TRBV11-3 and TRBJ2-3; 9 bases agree with TRBD1. Germline lookup yields CDR1 SGHNT and CDR2 YENEEA. The ends lost 5 bases at V and 2 bases at J; junction bases unmatched: 8. The CDR3 spans 16 residues. This chain's CDR3 is CASSLDRGSYTDTQYF. The DNA for the CDR3 is TGTGCCAGCAGCCTCGACAGGGGGAGCTACACAGATACGCAGTATTTT.

The chain links TRBV5-6 to TRBJ1-2; 8 bases map to TRBD1. The CDR3 spans 13 residues. The V gene end was trimmed by 3 bases and the J gene end by 7 bases; junction bases not matched to a gene: 5. Germline V CDR1 and CDR2: SGHDT, YYEEEE. The CDR3 DNA follows: TGTGCCAGCAGCTGGGGGACAGGTGGTGGCTACACCTTC. Residues: CASSWGTGGGYTF.

The V gene is TRBV9, the J gene TRBJ2-7; possible D gene TRBD1, 6 bases. The CDR3 runs 15 residues. Trimming took off 0 bases at V and 2 bases at J, with 12 bases between the two ends. The germline V gene encodes CDR1 SGDLS and CDR2 YYNGEE. The CDR3 bases are TGTGCCAGCAGCGTAGGGCAGGGGAGTACCTACGAGCAGTACTTC. Its protein product is CASSVGQGSTYEQYF.

The V call is TRBV6-5, the J call TRBJ1-1; no reliable D call. Trimming cost V 7 bases and J 3 bases, with 6 bases left between them. Germline CDR1 and CDR2: MNHEY and SVGAGI. This CDR3 is 11 amino acids long. The CDR3 bases are TGTGCCAGCATTGCGTACACTGAAGCTTTCTTT. Protein: CASIAYTEAFF.

V gene TRBV5-1 combines with J gene TRBJ2-2; D call uncertain. Germline values: CDR1 SGHRS, CDR2 YFSETQ. The V and J ends lost 2 bases and 1 base respectively, with 6 bases between them. This CDR3 region has 14 residues. In nucleotides, the CDR3 is TGCGCCAGCAGCTTTCTACTGAACACCGGGGAGCTGTTTTTT. It is translated as CASSFLLNTGELFF.

The table lists this clone with a few counts. The V and J genes are TRBV6-6 and TRBJ2-1; D ambiguous. The V end was cut by 6 bases, the J end by 4 bases, with 4 bases between. In germline, CDR1 is MNHNY, CDR2 SVGAGI (reference sequence). The CDR3 is made up of 11 amino acids. CDR3 sequence: CASSPYNEQFF. The CDR3 DNA is TGTGCCAGCAGCCCTTACAATGAGCAGTTCTTC.

This clone was seen a few times. V and J are TRBV10-1 and TRBJ2-5; D gene unclear. CDR3 length: 14 residues. The germline V gene encodes CDR1 WNHNN and CDR2 SYGVQD (reference sequence). Trimming cost V 7 bases and J 2 bases, with 14 bases left between them. The chain's CDR3 is CASTVWADQETQYF. The CDR3 DNA reads TGCGCCAGCACGGTTTGGGCAGATCAAGAGACCCAGTACTTC.

J is TRBJ2-1 and V is TRBV28, with 7 bases matching TRBD1. The CDR3 spans 14 residues. The ends lost 6 bases at V and 9 bases at J; junction bases unmatched: 11. CDR1 and CDR2 (germline): MDHEN, SYDVKM. CDR3 in DNA: TGTGCCAGCAGCCCCCGGGCAGGGGGTAGTGAGCAGTTCTTC. Translated, it gives CASSPRAGGSEQFF.

This chain connects TRBV18 to TRBJ2-1; 7 bases line up with TRBD1. The germline V gene has CDR1 KGHSH and CDR2 LQKENI. This CDR3 has 15 residues. With 2 bases clipped from V and 4 bases from J, the junction kept 5 bases outside the gene matches. The CDR3 nucleotides are TGTGCCAGCTCACCAACACGGGACAGTTACAATGAGCAGTTCTTC. The encoded protein is CASSPTRDSYNEQFF.

The V gene is TRBV6-1, the J gene TRBJ2-2; 9 bases match TRBD2. This CDR3 is 15 amino acids long. V lost 8 bases to trimming and J lost 3 bases; unmatched junction nucleotides: 7. Germline values: CDR1 MNHNS, CDR2 SASEGT. The CDR3 DNA reads TGTGCCAGCTTCCTCGGACTAGCGTACACCGGGGAGCTGTTTTTT. Its protein is CASFLGLAYTGELFF.

This clone was detected only once. This chain uses TRBV7-9 with TRBJ1-5, with 8 bases fitting TRBD1. The ends lost 3 bases at V and 3 bases at J; junction bases unmatched: 4. Germline CDR1 SEHNR, CDR2 FQNEAQ (reference sequence). CDR3 length equals 15 residues. Here the CDR3 DNA reads TGTGCCAGCAGCTTTGCACAGGGGGACAATCAGCCCCAGCATTTT. This translates into CASSFAQGDNQPQHF.

This sequence joins TRBV29-1 and TRBJ1-1, with D unclear. Deletions cut 4 bases from V and 0 bases from J, with 9 bases between. The CDR3 totals 13 residues. Germline CDR1 SQVTM, CDR2 ANQGSEA. CDR3 coding DNA: TGCAGCGTTGCCCCCCAGATGAACACTGAAGCTTTCTTT. Translated: CSVAPQMNTEAFF.

This clone was counted a few times. The chain couples TRBV25-1 to TRBJ2-2, with 7 bases that match TRBD2. The J segment lost 5 bases and the V segment lost 3 bases, leaving 0 bases of the junction unmatched. Germline V gene data show CDR1 as MGHDK and CDR2 as SYGVNS. CDR3 length: 13 residues. The CDR3 protein is CASSEGGTGELFF. Written as DNA, the CDR3 is TGTGCCAGCAGTGAGGGGGGGACCGGGGAGCTGTTTTTT.

This sequence joins TRBV5-1 and TRBJ1-1; 7 bases fit TRBD1. Germline values: CDR1 SGHRS, CDR2 YFSETQ. The J segment lost 0 bases and the V segment lost 4 bases, leaving 6 bases of the junction unmatched. The CDR3 contains 15 residues. CDR3 amino acids: CASSGKTGLNTEAFF. The CDR3 DNA reads TGCGCCAGCAGCGGGAAGACAGGGCTGAACACTGAAGCTTTCTTT.

V and J are TRBV4-1 and TRBJ2-3, with D possibly TRBD2 on 6 matching bases. The CDR3 length is 16 residues. From germline, CDR1 is MGHRA and CDR2 YSYEKL. V dropped 4 bases and J dropped 4 bases, with 18 bases sitting between them. The chain's CDR3 is CASSRDTTSEPDTQYF. CDR3 coding DNA: TGCGCCAGCAGCCGAGACACGACTAGTGAGCCAGATACGCAGTATTTT.

The chain carries TRBV30 and TRBJ2-7; 10 nucleotides align to TRBD2. Germline CDR1 is GTSNPN and CDR2 is SVGIG (reference sequence). J was trimmed by 4 bases and V by 5 bases; bases with no gene match: 5. The CDR3 has 13 amino acids. This CDR3 reads CAWDLAGVYEQYF. The CDR3 bases are TGTGCCTGGGACCTAGCGGGAGTATACGAGCAGTACTTC.

V and J are TRBV2 and TRBJ1-1; 8 positions match TRBD1. V shed 5 bases, J shed 5 bases, and the junction held 7 bases outside the gene matches. The germline V gene encodes CDR1 SNHLY and CDR2 FYNNEI. The CDR3 loop spans 14 amino acids. CDR3: CASSSTGGRTEAFF. CDR3 in DNA: TGTGCCAGCAGTTCCACAGGGGGAAGGACTGAAGCTTTCTTT.

This chain joins TRBV10-1 and TRBJ1-2, with 7 positions matching TRBD1. CDR3 size: 15 residues. The germline V gene encodes CDR1 WNHNN and CDR2 SYGVQD (reference sequence). V lost 5 bases and J lost 3; bases outside the gene matches: 9. Here the CDR3 reads CASSRTRDRHYGYTF. The CDR3 coding sequence is TGCGCCAGCAGTAGGACCCGGGACAGACACTATGGCTACACCTTC.

The chain carries TRBV19 and TRBJ2-7, with 11 bases that match TRBD2. V lost 4 bases, J lost 4 bases, and 6 bases stayed unmatched. The CDR3 totals 15 residues. Germline V gene lookup returns CDR1 LNHDA and CDR2 SQIVND (reference sequence). The CDR3 loop is CASSTRLAGSYEQYF. DNA of the CDR3: TGTGCCAGTAGTACCCGACTAGCGGGATCATACGAGCAGTACTTC.

The chain employs TRBV25-1 and TRBJ2-2, with D maybe TRBD1 (6 bases). The CDR3 runs 14 residues. V was clipped by 6 bases and J by 7 bases, with 15 bases between them. Per germline, CDR1 MGHDK and CDR2 SYGVNS. In DNA, the CDR3 is TGTGCCAGCAGGCCCCCGGGACATGGCGGGGAGCTGTTTTTT. Translating it yields CASRPPGHGGELFF.